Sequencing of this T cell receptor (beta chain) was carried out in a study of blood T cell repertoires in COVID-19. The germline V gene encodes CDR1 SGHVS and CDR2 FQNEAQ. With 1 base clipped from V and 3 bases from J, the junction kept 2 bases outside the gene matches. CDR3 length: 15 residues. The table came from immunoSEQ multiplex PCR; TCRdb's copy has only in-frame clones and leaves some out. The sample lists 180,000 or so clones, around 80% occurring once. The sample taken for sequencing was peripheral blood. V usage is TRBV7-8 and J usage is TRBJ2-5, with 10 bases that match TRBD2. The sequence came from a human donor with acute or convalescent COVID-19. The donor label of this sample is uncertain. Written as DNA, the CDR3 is TGTGCCAGCAGCTTAGGTCTAGCGGGAGAAGAGACCCAGTACTTC. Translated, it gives CASSLGLAGEETQYF.